These T cell receptor beta chains were read from a single sample in a study of T cell responses to AZD1222 COVID-19 vaccine. Sequencing used immunoSEQ multiplex PCR; TCRdb keeps in-frame clones, though not all of them. The sample holds about 140,000 clones, around 91% seen once. Sample: peripheral blood, taken on day 0 of AZD1222 vaccination. The receptors originated from an adult in good health. Each CDR3 is given with its conserved first and last residue. The order of the fields is CDR3 protein, CDR3 DNA, J gene, D gene, V gene, clone size. A D gene is named only where the DNA matches it firmly. Clone size is not always given. Where it is, it says once, few, many or a class for expanded clones.

CDR3aa: CASSPSGTSLTDTQYF; CDR3nt: TGTGCCAGCTCCCCAAGTGGAACGTCCCTCACAGATACGCAGTATTTT; j_gene: TRBJ2-3; d_gene: -; v_gene: TRBV18; abundance: -
CDR3aa: CASSDRGPYEQYF; CDR3nt: TGTGCCAGTAGTGACAGGGGCCCCTACGAGCAGTACTTC; j_gene: TRBJ2-7; d_gene: TRBD1; v_gene: TRBV19; abundance: -
CDR3aa: CAWSVNGIPRTEAFF; CDR3nt: TGTGCCTGGAGTGTAAATGGAATCCCCCGCACTGAAGCTTTCTTT; j_gene: TRBJ1-1; d_gene: -; v_gene: TRBV30; abundance: -
CDR3aa: CASSEALSWVNTEAFF; CDR3nt: TGTGCCAGCAGTGAAGCGCTCAGTTGGGTGAACACTGAAGCTTTCTTT; j_gene: TRBJ1-1; d_gene: -; v_gene: TRBV6-1; abundance: -
CDR3aa: CASSQSTRLAGEVDTQYF; CDR3nt: TGTGCCAGCAGCCAATCGACAAGACTAGCGGGAGAGGTAGATACGCAGTATTTT; j_gene: TRBJ2-3; d_gene: TRBD2; v_gene: TRBV3-1/TRBV3-2; abundance: -
CDR3aa: CASSNPAPAAPYEQYF; CDR3nt: TGTGCCAGCAGCAATCCAGCGCCAGCGGCCCCCTACGAGCAGTACTTC; j_gene: TRBJ2-7; d_gene: -; v_gene: TRBV21-1; abundance: -
CDR3aa: CASTQGAALTYGYTF; CDR3nt: TGTGCCAGTACCCAGGGGGCAGCCCTGACTTATGGCTACACCTTC; j_gene: TRBJ1-2; d_gene: TRBD1; v_gene: TRBV19; abundance: -
CDR3aa: CASSKGLAFEQYF; CDR3nt: TGTGCCAGCAGCAAGGGACTAGCTTTCGAGCAGTACTTC; j_gene: TRBJ2-7; d_gene: TRBD2; v_gene: TRBV27; abundance: -
CDR3aa: CASSGTRDGQETQYF; CDR3nt: TGTGCCAGCAGCGGGACCCGGGACGGCCAAGAGACCCAGTACTTC; j_gene: TRBJ2-5; d_gene: -; v_gene: TRBV7-9; abundance: -
CDR3aa: CAWNTGGILEAFF; CDR3nt: TGTGCCTGGAATACAGGGGGGATCCTTGAAGCTTTCTTT; j_gene: TRBJ1-1; d_gene: TRBD1; v_gene: TRBV30; abundance: -
CDR3aa: CASSFRGFVGYTF; CDR3nt: TGTGCCAGCAGTTTTCGGGGATTTGTTGGCTACACCTTC; j_gene: TRBJ1-2; d_gene: -; v_gene: TRBV28; abundance: -
CDR3aa: CASTRVSGLAGVSSYEQYF; CDR3nt: TGTGCCAGCACAAGGGTTTCCGGACTAGCGGGGGTCAGCTCCTACGAGCAGTACTTC; j_gene: TRBJ2-7; d_gene: TRBD2; v_gene: TRBV6-4; abundance: -
CDR3aa: CSASSGNYGYTF; CDR3nt: TGCAGTGCTAGTAGTGGGAACTATGGCTACACCTTC; j_gene: TRBJ1-2; d_gene: -; v_gene: TRBV20-1; abundance: -
CDR3aa: CASSLYSSYEQYF; CDR3nt: TGTGCCAGCAGCTTGTACAGTTCCTACGAGCAGTACTTC; j_gene: TRBJ2-7; d_gene: -; v_gene: TRBV11-2; abundance: -
CDR3aa: CASSFGRENSPLHF; CDR3nt: TGTGCCAGCAGTTTCGGCCGCGAGAATTCACCCCTCCACTTT; j_gene: TRBJ1-6; d_gene: -; v_gene: TRBV27; abundance: -
CDR3aa: CASSLGGRGGYTF; CDR3nt: TGTGCCAGCAGTTTGGGGGGCAGGGGCGGCTACACCTTC; j_gene: TRBJ1-2; d_gene: -; v_gene: TRBV12-3/TRBV12-4; abundance: once
CDR3aa: CASMHPRAGVWYTEAFF; CDR3nt: TGTGCCAGCATGCACCCCAGGGCAGGGGTTTGGTACACTGAAGCTTTCTTT; j_gene: TRBJ1-1; d_gene: -; v_gene: TRBV7-2; abundance: -
CDR3aa: CASSLYDRDAGELFF; CDR3nt: TGTGCCAGCAGCCTCTACGACAGAGATGCCGGGGAGCTGTTTTTT; j_gene: TRBJ2-2; d_gene: -; v_gene: TRBV5-6; abundance: once